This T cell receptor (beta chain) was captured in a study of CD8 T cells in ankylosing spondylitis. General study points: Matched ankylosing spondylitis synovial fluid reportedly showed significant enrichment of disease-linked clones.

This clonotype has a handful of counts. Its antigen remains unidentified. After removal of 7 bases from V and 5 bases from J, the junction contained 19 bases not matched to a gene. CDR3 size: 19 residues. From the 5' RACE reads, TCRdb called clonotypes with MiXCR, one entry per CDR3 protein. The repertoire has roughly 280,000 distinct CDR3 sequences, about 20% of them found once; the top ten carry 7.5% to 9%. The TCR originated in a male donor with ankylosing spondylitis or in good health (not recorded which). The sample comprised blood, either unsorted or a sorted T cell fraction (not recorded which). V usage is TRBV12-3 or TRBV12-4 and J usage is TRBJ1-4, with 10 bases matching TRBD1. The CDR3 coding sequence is TGTGCCAGCACAGGCCTTCCTCGGGACAGGGGTATGAAGAATGAAAAACTGTTTTTT. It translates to CASTGLPRDRGMKNEKLFF.